These 10 T cell receptor beta chains came from one sample sequenced in a study of OX40 agonist ivuxolimab in advanced cancers. Clones were sequenced by immunoSEQ multiplex PCR, and TCRdb holds only the in-frame ones, with some missing. The sample contains about 7,800 clones, just under 75% of which appear only once. This material consisted of CD4+ or CD8+ T cells sorted from blood, taken in a trial of the OX40 agonist ivuxolimab. These receptors were collected from an adult with an advanced solid tumor such as melanoma, head and neck, liver or kidney cancer.

V gene TRBV6-1 combines with J gene TRBJ2-7; D tentatively reads TRBD1 or TRBD2 (5 bases each). Germline loops: CDR1 MNHNS, CDR2 SASEGT. This CDR3 is built from 15 residues. V lost 6 bases to trimming and J lost 5 bases, with 20 bases between them. The CDR3 nucleotides read TGTGCCAGCAGCGCAGAGGGGCGCCGGTACCACGAGCAGTACTTC. It codes for CASSAEGRRYHEQYF.

V is TRBV19 and J is TRBJ1-2; D might be TRBD1 (5 bases). Germline CDR1 reads LNHDA; CDR2 reads SQIVND (reference sequence). The CDR3 totals 13 residues. V lost 9 bases, J lost 2 bases, and 13 bases lay in between. CDR3 region: CASEPRENYGYTF. CDR3 nucleotides: TGTGCCAGCGAACCCAGGGAAAACTATGGCTACACCTTC.

This chain uses TRBV6-5 with TRBJ2-1; possible D gene TRBD1, 5 bases. The CDR3 is made up of 13 amino acids. Trimming stripped 6 bases from V and 5 bases from J, with 11 bases between. Germline-derived CDR1 and CDR2 are MNHEY and SVGAGI. This CDR3 is CASSLQGHNEQFF. DNA of the CDR3: TGTGCCAGCAGCCTCCAGGGTCACAATGAGCAGTTCTTC.

This chain connects TRBV4-3 to TRBJ2-3; 7 nucleotides line up with TRBD1. The CDR3 loop spans 16 amino acids. The germline V gene encodes CDR1 LGHNA and CDR2 YSLEER. V lost 3 bases to trimming and J lost 0 bases; unmatched junction nucleotides: 6. CDR3 residues: CASSQLGGSSTDTQYF. CDR3 nucleotide sequence: TGCGCCAGCAGCCAGTTAGGGGGCTCGAGCACAGATACGCAGTATTTT.

The chain uses TRBV4-3 and TRBJ2-2; D is unresolved. Trimming pared 0 bases from V and 7 bases from J, leaving 6 bases between. There are 13 residues in the CDR3. The germline gives CDR1 LGHNA, CDR2 YSLEER. The CDR3 sequence: CASSQDHGGELFF. DNA of the CDR3: TGCGCCAGCAGCCAAGATCACGGCGGGGAGCTGTTTTTT.

This clone was recorded a few times. The chain uses TRBV4-2 and TRBJ2-7; 7 nucleotides line up with TRBD1. This CDR3 region has 15 residues. Per germline, CDR1 LGHNA and CDR2 YNFKEQ. The V segment lost 1 base and the J segment 5 bases; nucleotides outside the gene matches: 8. The CDR3 DNA follows: TGTGCCAGCAGCCAAGGAGGACAGGAGGTCGACGAGCAGTACTTC. It encodes CASSQGGQEVDEQYF.

This clone turned up a few times. The chain carries TRBV7-9 and TRBJ1-1, with D hard to call. Trimming left V 1 base short and J 5 bases short, with 2 bases between. The CDR3 sequence is 11 residues long. CDR1 and CDR2 from the germline V gene are SEHNR and FQNEAQ (reference sequence). The CDR3 bases are TGTGCCAGCAGCTTAGGAACTGAAGCTTTCTTT. Translated, it gives CASSLGTEAFF.

This chain uses TRBV5-8 with TRBJ2-7; D gene unclear. The CDR3 extends over 12 amino acids. The germline V and J ends were trimmed by 4 bases and 6 bases, with 11 bases remaining between them. CDR1 is SGHTS and CDR2 is YDEGEE in the germline V gene. Here the CDR3 reads CASSRGSGEQYF. The DNA for the CDR3 is TGTGCCAGCAGCCGTGGAAGTGGCGAGCAGTACTTC.

The rearrangement uses TRBV4-2 and TRBJ1-1, with TRBD1 matching 8 bases. Trimming removed 3 bases from V and 4 bases from J; junction bases left unmatched: 4. Per germline, CDR1 LGHNA and CDR2 YNFKEQ. The CDR3 length is 14 residues. CDR3 amino acids: CASSHNTGGTEAFF. In DNA, the CDR3 is TGTGCCAGCAGCCATAACACAGGGGGCACTGAAGCTTTCTTT.

This sequence joins TRBV28 and TRBJ1-6; maybe TRBD1 (5 bases). The germline V and J ends were trimmed by 3 bases and 6 bases, with 6 bases remaining between them. Per the germline V gene, CDR1 is MDHEN and CDR2 is SYDVKM. This CDR3 spans 13 amino acids. CDR3 nucleotide sequence: TGTGCCAGCAGTTTCGGGGGTAATTCACCCCTCCACTTT. Protein: CASSFGGNSPLHF.